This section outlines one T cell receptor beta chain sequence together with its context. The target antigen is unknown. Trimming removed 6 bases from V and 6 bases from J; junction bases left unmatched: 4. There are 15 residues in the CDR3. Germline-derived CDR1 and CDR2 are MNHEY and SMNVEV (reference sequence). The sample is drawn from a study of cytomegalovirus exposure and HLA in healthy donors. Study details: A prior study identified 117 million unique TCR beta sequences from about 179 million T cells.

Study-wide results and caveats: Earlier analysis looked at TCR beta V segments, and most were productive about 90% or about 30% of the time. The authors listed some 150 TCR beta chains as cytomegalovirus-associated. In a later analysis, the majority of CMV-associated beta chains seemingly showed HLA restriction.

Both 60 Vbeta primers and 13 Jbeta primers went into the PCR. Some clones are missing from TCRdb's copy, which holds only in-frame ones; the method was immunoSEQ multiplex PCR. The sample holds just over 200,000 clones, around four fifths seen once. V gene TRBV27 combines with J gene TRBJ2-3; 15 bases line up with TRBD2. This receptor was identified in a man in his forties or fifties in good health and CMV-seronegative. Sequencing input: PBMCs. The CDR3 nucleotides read TGTGCCAGCAGCCTCGGACTAGCGGGAGGGGATACGCAGTATTTT. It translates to CASSLGLAGGDTQYF.